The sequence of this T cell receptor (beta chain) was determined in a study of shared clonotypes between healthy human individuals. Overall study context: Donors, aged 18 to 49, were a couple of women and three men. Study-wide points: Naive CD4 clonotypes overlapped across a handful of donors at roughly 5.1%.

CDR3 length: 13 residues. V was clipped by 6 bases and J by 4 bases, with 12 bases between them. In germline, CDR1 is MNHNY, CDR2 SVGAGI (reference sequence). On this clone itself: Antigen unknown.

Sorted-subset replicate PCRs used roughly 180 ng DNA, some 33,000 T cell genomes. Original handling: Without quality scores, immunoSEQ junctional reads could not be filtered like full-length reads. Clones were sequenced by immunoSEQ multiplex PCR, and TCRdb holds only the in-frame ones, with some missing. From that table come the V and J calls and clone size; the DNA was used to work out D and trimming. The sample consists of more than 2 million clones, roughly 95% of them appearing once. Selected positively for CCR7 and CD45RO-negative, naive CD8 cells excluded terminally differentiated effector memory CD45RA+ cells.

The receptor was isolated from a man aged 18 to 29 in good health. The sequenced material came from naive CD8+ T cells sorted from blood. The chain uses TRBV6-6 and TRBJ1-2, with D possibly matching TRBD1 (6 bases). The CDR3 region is CASSQGTPYGYTF. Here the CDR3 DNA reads TGTGCCAGCAGCCAAGGGACACCCTATGGCTACACCTTC.